This is a list of T cell receptor beta chains from one sample in a study of glioma-infiltrating T cells. One entry per CDR3 protein results from TCRdb running MiXCR on the multiplex PCR reads. The sample holds fewer than 200,000 distinct CDR3 sequences, around 42% seen once. Material: glioma tissue, nonneoplastic brain tissue, or PBMCs (not recorded which). These receptor sequences come from a human donor with low-grade glioma or glioblastoma, undergoing nonglioma brain surgery, or in good health (not recorded which). The CDR3 runs from the conserved cysteine through the conserved F or W. D genes are given only for firm matches. Part of the rows lack a size; the others show once, few, many or a class for expanded clones.

d_call j_call v_call clone_size cdr3_aa cdr3_nt
- TRBJ2-1 TRBV7-3 - CASSLTGNTLGEQFF TGTGCCAGCAGCTTAACTGGGAACACCCTCGGTGAGCAGTTCTTC
- TRBJ2-3 TRBV28 many CASRTSVDTQYF TGTGCCAGCAGGACTAGTGTCGATACGCAGTATTTT
TRBD2 TRBJ2-1 TRBV28 - CASSPSSGGSYDEQFF TGTGCCAGCAGTCCTTCTAGCGGGGGGAGTTACGATGAGCAGTTCTTC
TRBD1 TRBJ2-7 TRBV11-2 - CASSSPDRGLYEQYF TGTGCCAGCAGCTCACCCGACAGGGGACTCTACGAGCAGTACTTC
- TRBJ2-3 TRBV2 many CASGASPTDTQYF TGTGCCTCAGGGGCTAGCCCCACAGATACGCAGTATTTT
- TRBJ2-3 TRBV2 many CASRDSGPATDTQYF TGTGCCAGCAGGGACAGCGGGCCCGCCACAGATACGCAGTATTTT
TRBD1 TRBJ1-1 TRBV6-1 many CASRDRVNTEAFF TGTGCCAGCAGGGACAGGGTGAACACTGAAGCTTTCTTT
TRBD1 TRBJ1-2 TRBV3-1 many CASQGQGRYGYTF TGTGCCAGCCAGGGACAGGGCCGCTATGGCTACACCTTC
- TRBJ1-5 TRBV15 many CATSRDLTQPQHF TGTGCCACCAGCAGAGATCTTACTCAGCCCCAGCATTTT
- TRBJ2-7 TRBV6-6 many CASSYSGGGYEQYF TGTGCCAGCAGTTACTCCGGGGGAGGCTACGAGCAGTACTTC
- TRBJ1-2 TRBV6-6 many CASSYYPDDYGYTF TGTGCCAGCAGTTACTATCCAGACGACTATGGCTACACCTTC
- TRBJ1-3 TRBV6-1 many CASSPVSGNTIYF TGTGCCAGCAGTCCAGTCTCTGGAAACACCATATATTTT
- TRBJ1-5 TRBV6-1 many CASSALGRGQPQHF TGTGCCAGCAGTGCCCTGGGCCGCGGTCAGCCCCAGCATTTT
TRBD1 TRBJ1-1 TRBV3-1 - CASSTGDSVSTEAFF TGTGCCAGCAGCACAGGGGACAGCGTGAGCACTGAAGCTTTCTTT
- TRBJ2-3 TRBV12-5 - CASGFSTVTSQYF TGTGCTAGTGGTTTCTCGACGGTCACTTCCCAGTATTTT
TRBD2 TRBJ2-1 TRBV2 - CASSLGLATYNEQFF TGTGCCAGCAGTTTGGGACTAGCGACCTACAATGAGCAGTTCTTC
- TRBJ2-1 TRBV27 - CASSLSGGGGRYNQQFF TGTGCCAGCAGTTTATCTGGGGGAGGGGGACGGTACAATCAGCAGTTCTTC
- TRBJ2-1 TRBV20-1 many CSARDVVADNNEQFF TGCAGTGCTAGAGATGTGGTAGCGGATAACAATGAGCAGTTCTTC
- TRBJ1-6 TRBV5-1 many CASSLGQDYSPLHF TGCGCCAGCAGCTTGGGGCAGGACTATTCACCCCTCCACTTT
TRBD2 TRBJ2-1 TRBV2 - CASSVLLAGNNEQFF TGTGCCAGCAGTGTTCTGCTAGCGGGAAACAATGAGCAGTTCTTC
- TRBJ2-7 TRBV7-2 - CASRLGVGASNYEQYF TGTGCCAGCAGATTAGGCGTAGGGGCTAGCAACTACGAGCAGTACTTC
- TRBJ2-3 TRBV5-1 - CASSSASGFPSTDTQYF TGCGCCAGCAGCTCAGCCTCCGGTTTCCCCAGCACAGATACGCAGTATTTT
- TRBJ2-2 TRBV28 - CASSLYRLAGNTGELFF TGTGCCAGCAGTTTATACCGGTTGGCGGGTAACACCGGGGAGCTGTTTTTT